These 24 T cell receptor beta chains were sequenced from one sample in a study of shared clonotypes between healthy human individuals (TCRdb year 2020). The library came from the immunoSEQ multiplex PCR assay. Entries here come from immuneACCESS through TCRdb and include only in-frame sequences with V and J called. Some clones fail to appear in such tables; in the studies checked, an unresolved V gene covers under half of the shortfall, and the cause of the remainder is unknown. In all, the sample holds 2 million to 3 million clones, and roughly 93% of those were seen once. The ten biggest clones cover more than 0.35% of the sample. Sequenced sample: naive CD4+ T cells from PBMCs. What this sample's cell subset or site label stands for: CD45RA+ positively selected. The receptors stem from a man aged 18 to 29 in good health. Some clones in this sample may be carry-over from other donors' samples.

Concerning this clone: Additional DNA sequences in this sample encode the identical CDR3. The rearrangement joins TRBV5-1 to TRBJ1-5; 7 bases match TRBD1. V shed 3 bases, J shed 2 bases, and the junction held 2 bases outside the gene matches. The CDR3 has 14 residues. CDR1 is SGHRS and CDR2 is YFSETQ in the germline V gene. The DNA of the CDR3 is TGCGCCAGCAGCTCCGGACAGGGCAATCAGCCCCAGCATTTT. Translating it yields CASSSGQGNQPQHF.

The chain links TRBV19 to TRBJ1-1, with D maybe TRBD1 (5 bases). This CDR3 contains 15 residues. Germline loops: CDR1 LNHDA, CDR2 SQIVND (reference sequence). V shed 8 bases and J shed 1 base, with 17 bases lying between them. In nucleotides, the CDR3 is TGTGCCAGTCAACGACAGAGCGGAACGAACACTGAAGCTTTCTTT. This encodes CASQRQSGTNTEAFF.

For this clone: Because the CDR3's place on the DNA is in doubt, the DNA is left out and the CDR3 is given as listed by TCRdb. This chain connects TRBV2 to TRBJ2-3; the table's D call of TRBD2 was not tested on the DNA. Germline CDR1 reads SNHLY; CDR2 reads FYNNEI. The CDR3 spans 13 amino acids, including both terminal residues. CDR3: CASSDVAGGTPPF.

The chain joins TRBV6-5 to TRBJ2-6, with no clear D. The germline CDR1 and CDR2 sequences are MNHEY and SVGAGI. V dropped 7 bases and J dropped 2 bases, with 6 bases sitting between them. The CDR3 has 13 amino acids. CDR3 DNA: TGTGCCAGCACTCCTCCTGGGGCCAACGTCCTGACTTTC. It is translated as CASTPPGANVLTF.

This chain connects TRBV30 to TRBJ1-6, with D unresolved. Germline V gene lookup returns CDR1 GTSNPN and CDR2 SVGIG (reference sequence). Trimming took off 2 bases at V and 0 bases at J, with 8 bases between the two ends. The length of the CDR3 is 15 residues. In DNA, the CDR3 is TGTGCCTGGAGTAGCGGGAGCTCCTATAATTCACCCCTCCACTTT. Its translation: CAWSSGSSYNSPLHF.

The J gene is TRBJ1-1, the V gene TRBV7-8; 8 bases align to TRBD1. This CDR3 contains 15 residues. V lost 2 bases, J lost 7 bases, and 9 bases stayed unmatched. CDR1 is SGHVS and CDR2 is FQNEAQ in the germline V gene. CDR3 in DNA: TGTGCCAGCAGCTTACAACCGGGCACAGGGGGTGAAGCTTTCTTT. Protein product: CASSLQPGTGGEAFF.

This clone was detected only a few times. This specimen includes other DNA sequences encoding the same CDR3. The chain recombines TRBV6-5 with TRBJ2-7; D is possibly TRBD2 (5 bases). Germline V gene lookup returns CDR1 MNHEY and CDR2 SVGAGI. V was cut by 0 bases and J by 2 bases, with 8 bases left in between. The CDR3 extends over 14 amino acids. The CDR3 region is CASSYSRDTYEQYF. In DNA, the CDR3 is TGTGCCAGCAGTTACTCGAGGGATACCTACGAGCAGTACTTC.

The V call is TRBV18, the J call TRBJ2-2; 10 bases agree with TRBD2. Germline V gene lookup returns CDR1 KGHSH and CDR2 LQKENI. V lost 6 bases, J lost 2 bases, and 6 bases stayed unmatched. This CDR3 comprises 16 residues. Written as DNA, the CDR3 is TGTGCCAGCTCGCAGACTAGCGGGTCAAACACCGGGGAGCTGTTTTTT. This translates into CASSQTSGSNTGELFF.

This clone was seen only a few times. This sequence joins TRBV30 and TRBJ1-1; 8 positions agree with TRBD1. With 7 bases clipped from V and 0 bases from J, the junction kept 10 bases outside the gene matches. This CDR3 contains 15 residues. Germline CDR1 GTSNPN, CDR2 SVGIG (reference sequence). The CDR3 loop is CASGQGRVVNTEAFF. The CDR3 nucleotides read TGTGCCTCCGGACAGGGTAGGGTAGTGAACACTGAAGCTTTCTTT.

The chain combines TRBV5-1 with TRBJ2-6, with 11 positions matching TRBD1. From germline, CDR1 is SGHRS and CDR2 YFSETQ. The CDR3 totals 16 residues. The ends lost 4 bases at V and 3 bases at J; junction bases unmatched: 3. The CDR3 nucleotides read TGCGCCAGCAGCGGACAGGGGGCTCATGGGGCCAACGTCCTGACTTTC. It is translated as CASSGQGAHGANVLTF.

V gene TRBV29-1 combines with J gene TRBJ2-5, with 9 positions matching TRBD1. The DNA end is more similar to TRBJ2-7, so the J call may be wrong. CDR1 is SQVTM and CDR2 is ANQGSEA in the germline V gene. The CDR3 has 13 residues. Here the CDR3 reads CSVGQGPTYEQYF. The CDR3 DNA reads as TGCAGCGTCGGACAGGGGCCTACCTACGAGCAGTACTTC.

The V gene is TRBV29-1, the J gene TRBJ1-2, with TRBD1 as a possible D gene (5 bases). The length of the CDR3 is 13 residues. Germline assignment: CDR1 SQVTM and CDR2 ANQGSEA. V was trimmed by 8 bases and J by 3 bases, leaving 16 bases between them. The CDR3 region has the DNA TGCAGCACCCCCTCTCCGGGGGACTATGGCTACACCTTC. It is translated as CSTPSPGDYGYTF.

Written as DNA, the CDR3 is TGTGCCAGCAGCTTTAACCCCCAGCGGGAGGGCCTTTCCGGGGAGCTGTTTTTT. Translated: CASSFNPQREGLSGELFF. J is TRBJ2-2 and V is TRBV7-3; TRBD2 matches at 10 bases. With 3 bases clipped from V and 6 bases from J, the junction kept 13 bases outside the gene matches. The CDR3 has 18 amino acids. Germline V CDR1 and CDR2: SGHTA, FQGTGA.

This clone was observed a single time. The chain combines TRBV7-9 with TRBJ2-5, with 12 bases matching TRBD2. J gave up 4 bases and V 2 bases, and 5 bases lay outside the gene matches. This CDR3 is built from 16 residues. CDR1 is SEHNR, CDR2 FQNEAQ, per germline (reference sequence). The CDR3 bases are TGTGCCAGCAGCTTACTAGCGGGAGGGCCGGGAGAGACCCAGTACTTC. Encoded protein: CASSLLAGGPGETQYF.

CDR3 DNA: TGTGCCAGCAGCTTATCCCATGGGACAGGGGCTGGGGCCAACGTCCTGACTTTC. Its protein product is CASSLSHGTGAGANVLTF. This chain joins TRBV11-2 and TRBJ2-6; 10 bases fit TRBD1. This CDR3 is 18 amino acids long. Germline assignment: CDR1 SGHAT and CDR2 FQNNGV. Germline trimming cut 2 bases from V and 2 bases from J; bases unmatched to any gene: 6. Filled out from reference TRBV11-2 and TRBJ2-6, the complete variable domain reads EAGVAQSPRYKIIEKRQSVAFWCNPISGHATLYWYQQILGQGPKLLIQFQNNGVVDDSQLPKDRFSAERLKGVDSTLKIQPAKLEDSAVYLCASSLSHGTGAGANVLTFGAGSRLTVL.

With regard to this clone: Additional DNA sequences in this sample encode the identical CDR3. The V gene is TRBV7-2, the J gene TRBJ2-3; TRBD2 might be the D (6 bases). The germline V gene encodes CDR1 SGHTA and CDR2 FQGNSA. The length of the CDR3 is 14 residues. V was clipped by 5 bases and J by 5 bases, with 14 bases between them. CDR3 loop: CASSLGTSGDTQYF. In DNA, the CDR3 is TGTGCCAGCAGCCTAGGGACTTCAGGAGATACGCAGTATTTT.

The CDR3 DNA reads as TGTGCCAGCAGTTTTACAGGGTCCGCTGAAGCTTTCTTT. This sequence encodes CASSFTGSAEAFF. V usage is TRBV2 and J usage is TRBJ1-1, with D possibly matching TRBD1 (6 bases). CDR1 and CDR2 (germline): SNHLY, FYNNEI. This CDR3 is 13 amino acids long. V was shortened by 5 bases and J by 6 bases, with 13 bases between the two germline ends.

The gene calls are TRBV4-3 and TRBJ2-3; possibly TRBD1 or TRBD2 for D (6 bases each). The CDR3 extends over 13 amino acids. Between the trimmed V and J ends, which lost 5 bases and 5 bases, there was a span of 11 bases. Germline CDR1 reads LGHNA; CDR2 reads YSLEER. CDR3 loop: CASSMGGEDTQYF. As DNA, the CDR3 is TGCGCCAGCAGCATGGGGGGCGAAGATACGCAGTATTTT.

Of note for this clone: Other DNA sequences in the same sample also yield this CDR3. CDR3: CASSLYYEQYF. The CDR3 DNA follows: TGTGCCAGCAGTCTATACTACGAGCAGTACTTC. The V call is TRBV2, the J call TRBJ2-7; no firm D call. The V end was cut by 5 bases, the J end by 3 bases, with 5 bases between. The CDR3 runs to 11 residues. Germline lookup yields CDR1 SNHLY and CDR2 FYNNEI.

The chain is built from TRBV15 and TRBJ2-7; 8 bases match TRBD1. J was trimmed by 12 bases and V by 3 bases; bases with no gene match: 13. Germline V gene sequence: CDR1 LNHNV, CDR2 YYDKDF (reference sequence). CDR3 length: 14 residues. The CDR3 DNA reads TGTGCCACCAGCAGGGACTCGACAGGGGACAAGCGGTACTTC. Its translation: CATSRDSTGDKRYF.

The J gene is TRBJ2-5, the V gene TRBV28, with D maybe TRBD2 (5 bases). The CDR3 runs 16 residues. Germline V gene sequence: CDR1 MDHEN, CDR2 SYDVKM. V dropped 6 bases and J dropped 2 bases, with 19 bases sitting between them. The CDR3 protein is CASRLEIYRGQETQYF. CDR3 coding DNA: TGTGCCAGCAGATTGGAAATATATCGGGGACAAGAGACCCAGTACTTC.

CDR3 in amino acids: CASGLVLGRTTDTQYF. The CDR3 DNA reads as TGTGCTAGTGGTTTGGTACTGGGGCGGACCACAGATACGCAGTATTTT. V gene TRBV12-5 combines with J gene TRBJ2-3; maybe TRBD1 (5 bases). The CDR3 has 16 amino acids. Trimming left V 0 bases short and J 2 bases short, with 12 bases between. Per the germline V gene, CDR1 is LGHNT and CDR2 is FRNRAP.

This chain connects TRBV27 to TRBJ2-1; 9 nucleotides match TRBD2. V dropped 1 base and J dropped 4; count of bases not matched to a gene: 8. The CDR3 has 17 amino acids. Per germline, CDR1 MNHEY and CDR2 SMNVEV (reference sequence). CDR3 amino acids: CASSLYLAGAAYNEQFF. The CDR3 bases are TGTGCCAGCAGTTTATACTTAGCGGGAGCGGCGTACAATGAGCAGTTCTTC.

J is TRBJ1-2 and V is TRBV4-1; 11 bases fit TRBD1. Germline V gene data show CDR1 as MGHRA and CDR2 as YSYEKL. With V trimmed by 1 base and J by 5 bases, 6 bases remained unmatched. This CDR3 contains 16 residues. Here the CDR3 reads CASSQVGQGARYGYTF. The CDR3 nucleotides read TGCGCCAGCAGCCAAGTTGGACAGGGGGCGAGATATGGCTACACCTTC.